Sequencing of this T cell receptor beta chain was carried out in a study of T-cell reconstitution after alpha-beta-depleted transplantation in children. Study-level results: The origin of alpha-beta T cells about two months after transplant was reportedly several hundred expanded graft clones. Newly generated T cells supplied most T-cell counts and diversity one year post-transplant.

This CDR3 has 14 residues. Germline V CDR1 and CDR2: SEHNR, FQNEAQ (reference sequence). V was clipped by 5 bases and J by 0 bases, with 10 bases between them. Unique molecular identifiers were incorporated when the TCRbeta library was constructed. TCRdb re-derived calls from the PCR reads in MiXCR, one entry per CDR3 protein. The table has about 870,000 distinct CDR3 sequences, 15% to 20% seen once. A few counts support this clonotype. Its specificity is not known. The chain has TRBV7-9 and TRBJ1-1; D uncertain. The sample in question was PBMCs, mostly from graft donor cells, obtained 360 days after TCRalphabeta/CD19-depleted stem cell transplant. This receptor was taken from a male patient between 10 and 17 years old who had a stem cell transplant for acute lymphoblastic leukemia, so the T cells may come from the graft donor. DNA of the CDR3: TGTGCCAGCAGCCTCGGGATCCTGAACACTGAAGCTTTCTTT. Translation gives CASSLGILNTEAFF.